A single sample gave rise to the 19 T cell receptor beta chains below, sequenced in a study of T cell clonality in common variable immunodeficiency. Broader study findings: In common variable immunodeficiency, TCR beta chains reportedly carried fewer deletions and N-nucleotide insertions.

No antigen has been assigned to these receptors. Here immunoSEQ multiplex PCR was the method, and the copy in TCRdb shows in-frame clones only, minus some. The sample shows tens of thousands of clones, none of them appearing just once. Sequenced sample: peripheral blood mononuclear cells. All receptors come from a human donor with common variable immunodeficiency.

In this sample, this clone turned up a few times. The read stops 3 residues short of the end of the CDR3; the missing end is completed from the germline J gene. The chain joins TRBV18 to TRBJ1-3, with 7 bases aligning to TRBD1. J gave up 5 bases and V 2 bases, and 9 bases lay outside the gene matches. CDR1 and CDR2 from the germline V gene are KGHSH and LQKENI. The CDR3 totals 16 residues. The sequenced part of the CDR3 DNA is TGTGCCAGCTCACCATACACAGGGGATGAAAGAAACACC. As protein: CASSPYTGDERNT. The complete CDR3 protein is CASSPYTGDERNTIYF.

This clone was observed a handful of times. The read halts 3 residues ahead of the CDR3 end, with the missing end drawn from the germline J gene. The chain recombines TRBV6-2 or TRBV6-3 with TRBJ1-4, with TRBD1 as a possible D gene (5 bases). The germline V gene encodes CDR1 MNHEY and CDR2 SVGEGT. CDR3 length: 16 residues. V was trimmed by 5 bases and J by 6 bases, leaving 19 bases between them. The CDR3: CASSHRRWGEDEKLFF. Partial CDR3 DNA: TGTGCCAGCAGTCACCGCCGTTGGGGCGAGGATGAAAAA.

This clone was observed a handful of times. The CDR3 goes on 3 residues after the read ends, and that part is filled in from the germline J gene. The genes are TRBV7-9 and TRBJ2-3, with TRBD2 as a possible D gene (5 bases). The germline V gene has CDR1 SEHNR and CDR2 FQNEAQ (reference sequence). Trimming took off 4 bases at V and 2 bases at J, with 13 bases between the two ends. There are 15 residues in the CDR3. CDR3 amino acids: CASSSAAGFTDTQYF. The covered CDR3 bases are TGTGCCAGCAGCTCTGCGGCGGGTTTCACAGATACG.

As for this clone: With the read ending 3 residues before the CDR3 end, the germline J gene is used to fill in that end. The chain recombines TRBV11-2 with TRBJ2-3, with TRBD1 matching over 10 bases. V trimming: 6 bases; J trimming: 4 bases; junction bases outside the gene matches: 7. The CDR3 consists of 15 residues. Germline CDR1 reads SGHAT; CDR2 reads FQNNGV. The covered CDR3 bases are TGTGCCAGCAGGTTCGCCGGGACAGGGGCAGATACG. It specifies CASRFAGTGADT. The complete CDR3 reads CASRFAGTGADTQYF.

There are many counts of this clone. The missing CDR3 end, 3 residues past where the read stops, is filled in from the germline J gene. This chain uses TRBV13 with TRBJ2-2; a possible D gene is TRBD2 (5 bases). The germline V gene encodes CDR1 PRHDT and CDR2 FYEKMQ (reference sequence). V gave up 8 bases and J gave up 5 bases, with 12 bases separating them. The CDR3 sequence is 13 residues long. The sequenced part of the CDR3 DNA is TGTGCCAGCCTGCGGGTTTTGACCGGGGAG. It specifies CASLRVLTGE. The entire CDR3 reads CASLRVLTGELFF.

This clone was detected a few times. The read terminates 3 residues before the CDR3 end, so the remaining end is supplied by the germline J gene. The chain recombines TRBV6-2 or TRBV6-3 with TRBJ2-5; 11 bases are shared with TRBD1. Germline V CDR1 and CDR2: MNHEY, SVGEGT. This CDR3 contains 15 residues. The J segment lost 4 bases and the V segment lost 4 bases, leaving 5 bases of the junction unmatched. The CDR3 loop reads CASSFPGQGGETQYF. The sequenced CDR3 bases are TGTGCCAGCAGTTTCCCGGGACAGGGGGGAGAGACC.

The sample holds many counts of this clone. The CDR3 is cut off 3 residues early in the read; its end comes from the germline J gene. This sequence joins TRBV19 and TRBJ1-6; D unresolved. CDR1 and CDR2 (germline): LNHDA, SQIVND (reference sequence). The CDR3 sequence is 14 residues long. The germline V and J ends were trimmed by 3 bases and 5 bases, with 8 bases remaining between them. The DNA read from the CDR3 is TGTGCCAGTAGTATTGGGCAGAATAATTCACCC. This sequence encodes CASSIGQNNSP. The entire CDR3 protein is CASSIGQNNSPLHF.

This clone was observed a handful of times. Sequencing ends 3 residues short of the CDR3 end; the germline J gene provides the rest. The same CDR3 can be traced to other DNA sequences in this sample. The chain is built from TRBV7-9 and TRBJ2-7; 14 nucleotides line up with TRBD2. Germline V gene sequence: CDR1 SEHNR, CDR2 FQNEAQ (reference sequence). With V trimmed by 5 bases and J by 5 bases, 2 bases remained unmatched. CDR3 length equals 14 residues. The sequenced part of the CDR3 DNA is TGTGCCAGCAGCCTGGGACTAGCGGGAGACGAG. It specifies CASSLGLAGDE. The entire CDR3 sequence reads CASSLGLAGDEQYF.

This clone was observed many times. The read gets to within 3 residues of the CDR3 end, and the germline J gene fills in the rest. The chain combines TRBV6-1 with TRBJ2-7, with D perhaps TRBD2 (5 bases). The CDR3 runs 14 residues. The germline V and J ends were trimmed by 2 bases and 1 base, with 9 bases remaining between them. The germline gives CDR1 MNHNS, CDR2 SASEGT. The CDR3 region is CASSETRTSYEQYF. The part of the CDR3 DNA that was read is TGTGCCAGCAGTGAAACTAGAACTTCCTACGAG.

The CDR3 DNA, read in part, is TGTGCCAGTAGTATTTCGGCAGGGGGCGCAGCGGAGACC. Protein product: CASSISAGGAAET. In full, the CDR3 is CASSISAGGAAETQYF. The V gene is TRBV19, the J gene TRBJ2-5; 8 bases line up with TRBD1. With the read ending 3 residues before the CDR3 end, the germline J gene is used to fill in that end. CDR1 is LNHDA and CDR2 is SQIVND in the germline V gene (reference sequence). Trimming cost V 3 bases and J 5 bases; bases outside gene matches: 11. CDR3 length equals 16 residues.

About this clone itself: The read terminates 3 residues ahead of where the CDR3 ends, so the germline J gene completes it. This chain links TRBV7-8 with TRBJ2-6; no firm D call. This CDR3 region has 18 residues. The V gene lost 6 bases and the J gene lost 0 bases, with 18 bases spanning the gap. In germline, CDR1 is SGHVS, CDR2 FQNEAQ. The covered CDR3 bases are TGTGCCAGCAGTCCAAAGACTGTTCGTTTCTCTGGGGCCAACGTC. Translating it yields CASSPKTVRFSGANV. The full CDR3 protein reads CASSPKTVRFSGANVLTF.

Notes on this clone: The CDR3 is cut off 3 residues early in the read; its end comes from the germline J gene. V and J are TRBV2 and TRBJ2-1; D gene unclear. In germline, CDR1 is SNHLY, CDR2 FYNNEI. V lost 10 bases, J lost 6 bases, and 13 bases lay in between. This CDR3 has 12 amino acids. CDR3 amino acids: CATLDGSNEQFF. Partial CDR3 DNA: TGTGCCACCCTCGACGGGTCCAATGAG.

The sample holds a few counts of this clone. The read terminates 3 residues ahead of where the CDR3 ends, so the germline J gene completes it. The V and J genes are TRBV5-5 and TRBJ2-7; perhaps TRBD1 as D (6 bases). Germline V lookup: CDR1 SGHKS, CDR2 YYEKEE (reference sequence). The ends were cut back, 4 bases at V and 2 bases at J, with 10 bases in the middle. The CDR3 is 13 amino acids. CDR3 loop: CASSVQGPYEQYF. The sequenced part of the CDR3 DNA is TGTGCCAGCAGCGTACAGGGCCCCTACGAG. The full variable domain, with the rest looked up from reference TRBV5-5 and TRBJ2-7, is DAGVTQSPTHLIKTRGQQVTLRCSPISGHKSVSWYQQVLGQGPQFIFQYYEKEERGRGNFPDRFSARQFPNYSSELNVNALLLGDSALYLCASSVQGPYEQYFGPGTRLTVT.

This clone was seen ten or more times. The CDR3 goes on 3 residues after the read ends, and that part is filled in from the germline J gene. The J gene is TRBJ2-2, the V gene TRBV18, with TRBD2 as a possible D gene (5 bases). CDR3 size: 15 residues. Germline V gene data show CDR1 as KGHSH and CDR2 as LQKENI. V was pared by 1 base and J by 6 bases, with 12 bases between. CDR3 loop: CASSPLRTLAGELFF. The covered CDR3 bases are TGTGCCAGCTCACCACTACGGACTCTCGCCGGGGAG.

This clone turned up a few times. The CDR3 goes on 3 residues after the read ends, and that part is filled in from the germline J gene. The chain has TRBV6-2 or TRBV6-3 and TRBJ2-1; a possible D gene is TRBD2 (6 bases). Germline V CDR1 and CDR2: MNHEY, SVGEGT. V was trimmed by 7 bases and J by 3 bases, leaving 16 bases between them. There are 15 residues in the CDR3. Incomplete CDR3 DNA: TGTGCCAGCAAGTACCGGGACTCCTACTACAATGAG. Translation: CASKYRDSYYNE. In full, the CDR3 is CASKYRDSYYNEQFF.

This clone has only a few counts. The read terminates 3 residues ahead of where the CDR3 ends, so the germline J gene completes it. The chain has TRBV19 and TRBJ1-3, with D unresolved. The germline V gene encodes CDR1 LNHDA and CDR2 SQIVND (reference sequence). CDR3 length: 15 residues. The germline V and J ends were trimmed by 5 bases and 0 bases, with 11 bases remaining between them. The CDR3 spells CASSGLQRSGNTIYF. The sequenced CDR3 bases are TGTGCCAGTAGTGGCCTTCAGCGCTCTGGAAACACC. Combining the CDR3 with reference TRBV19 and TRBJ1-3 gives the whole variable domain DGGITQSPKYLFRKEGQNVTLSCEQNLNHDAMYWYRQDPGQGLRLIYYSQIVNDFQKGDIAEGYSVSREKKESFPLTVTSAQKNPTAFYLCASSGLQRSGNTIYFGEGSWLTVV.

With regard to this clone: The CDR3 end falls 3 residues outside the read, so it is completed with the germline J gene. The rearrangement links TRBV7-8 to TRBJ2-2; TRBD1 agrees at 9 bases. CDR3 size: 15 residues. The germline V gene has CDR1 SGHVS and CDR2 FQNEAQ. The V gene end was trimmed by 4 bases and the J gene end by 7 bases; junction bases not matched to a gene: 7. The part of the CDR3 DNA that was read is TGTGCCAGCAGCTGGACAGGGGTTTTTGGCGGGGAG. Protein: CASSWTGVFGGE. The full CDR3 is CASSWTGVFGGELFF.

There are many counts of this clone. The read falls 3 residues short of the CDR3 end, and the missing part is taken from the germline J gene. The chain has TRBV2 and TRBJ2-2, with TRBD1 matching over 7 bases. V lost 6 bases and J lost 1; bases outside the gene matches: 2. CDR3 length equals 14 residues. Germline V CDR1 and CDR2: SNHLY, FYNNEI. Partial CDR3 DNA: TGTGCCAGCAGACAGGGGCGGAACACCGGGGAG. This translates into CASRQGRNTGE. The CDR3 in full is CASRQGRNTGELFF.

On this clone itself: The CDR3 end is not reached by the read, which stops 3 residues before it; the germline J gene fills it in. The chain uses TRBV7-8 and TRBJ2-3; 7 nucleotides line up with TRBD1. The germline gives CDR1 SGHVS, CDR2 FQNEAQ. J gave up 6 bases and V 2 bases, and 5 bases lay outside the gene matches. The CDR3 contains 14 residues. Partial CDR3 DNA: TGTGCCAGCAGCTTAAGTAGGGGGCTGGATACG. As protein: CASSLSRGLDT. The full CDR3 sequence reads CASSLSRGLDTQYF.